This T cell receptor beta chain is from a study of blood T cell repertoires in COVID-19. Study-wide context: T cells, B-cell-depleted T cells, or PBMCs supplied cDNA or gDNA.

Trimming removed 2 bases at V and 2 bases at J, with 18 bases between. CDR1 and CDR2 from the germline V gene are SGHVS and FQNEAQ. The CDR3 has 17 residues. This table comes from immunoSEQ multiplex PCR, and its TCRdb copy is limited to in-frame clones, with some not included. The sample shows about 270,000 clones, approximately 87% of them seen only once. The sample consisted of peripheral blood. The genes are TRBV7-8 and TRBJ2-5; possible D gene TRBD2, 6 bases. This receptor was identified in a woman aged 25 to 39 with COVID-19, enrolled during active disease. CDR3 in DNA: TGTGCCAGCAGCTTACAAGTTCCACGGGGAGGACAAGAGACCCAGTACTTC. It translates to CASSLQVPRGGQETQYF.